This T cell receptor beta chain was recorded in a study of T cell responses to AZD1222 COVID-19 vaccine. General observations from the study: A mostly white British donor set with more females was recruited, and clonal diversity was possibly underestimated. Once two AZD1222 doses were given, Spike-specific TCR breadth and depth went up.

Sequencing was performed with immunoSEQ multiplex PCR; in TCRdb, only in-frame clones are kept and a portion is missing. The data show approximately 100,000 clones, about 85% seen once. A note on this clone: Its antigen is unknown.

This CDR3 spans 17 amino acids. The trim removed 3 bases at V and 6 bases at J, leaving 15 bases unmatched. In germline, CDR1 is SEHNR, CDR2 FQNEAQ (reference sequence). The input for sequencing was peripheral blood, taken 28 days after the second AZD1222 dose. The chain carries TRBV7-9 and TRBJ1-2, with 8 bases lining up with TRBD1. The receptor was isolated from an adult who received the AZD1222 COVID-19 vaccine. The CDR3 DNA sequence: TGTGCCAGCAGCTTCAACCCCGGGACAGGAAGTAATCATGGCTACACCTTC. Translation: CASSFNPGTGSNHGYTF.